The rows below give T cell receptor beta chains drawn from one sample of a study of T cells in Graves' hyperthyroidism and ophthalmopathy. TCRdb reprocessed the multiplex PCR reads with MiXCR, giving one entry per CDR3 protein. The sample contains roughly 93,000 distinct CDR3 sequences, about half of which appear only once. Sequences were obtained from blood. Receptor source: a woman between 40 and 55 years old with Graves' hyperthyroidism. CDR3s include the opening cysteine and the closing phenylalanine or tryptophan. The D gene is left open where the match is weak. Clone size is shown for a subset of rows, as once, few, many or a class of expanded clone.

clone size	V gene	J gene	D gene	CDR3 protein	CDR3 DNA
few	TRBV6-6	TRBJ2-5	-	CASSPPGNGQETQYF	TGTGCCAGCTCACCACCCGGTAACGGGCAAGAGACCCAGTACTTC
-	TRBV9	TRBJ1-1	-	CASRGEGASTEAFF	TGTGCCAGCAGAGGTGAAGGGGCCTCCACTGAAGCTTTCTTT
-	TRBV29-1	TRBJ1-1	TRBD1	CSYGQGVAFF	TGCAGCTATGGACAGGGAGTGGCTTTCTTT
-	TRBV7-6	TRBJ2-7	-	CASSPLGEWEQYF	TGTGCCAGCAGCCCCCTTGGGGAGTGGGAGCAGTACTTC
many	TRBV10-1	TRBJ2-7	TRBD1	CASALGQAYEQYF	TGCGCCAGCGCTTTGGGACAGGCCTACGAGCAGTACTTC
-	TRBV7-2	TRBJ2-3	TRBD2	CASSILAGVGPDTQYF	TGTGCCAGCAGCATACTAGCGGGAGTAGGTCCAGATACGCAGTATTTT
-	TRBV7-9	TRBJ2-2	TRBD2	CASSYGLAGGPVGELFF	TGTGCCAGCAGTTACGGACTAGCGGGAGGGCCGGTCGGGGAGCTGTTTTTT
-	TRBV19	TRBJ1-2	-	CASTPGANHGYTF	TGTGCCAGTACGCCAGGGGCTAACCATGGCTACACCTTC
few	TRBV7-3	TRBJ1-2	TRBD1	CASSSRGYTF	TGTGCCAGCAGCTCCAGGGGGTACACCTTC
few	TRBV27	TRBJ1-1	-	CASSFGENTEAFF	TGTGCCAGCAGTTTTGGGGAGAACACTGAAGCTTTCTTT
many	TRBV24-1	TRBJ2-5	-	CATSDGETQYF	TGTGCCACCAGTGATGGGGAGACCCAGTACTTC
-	TRBV7-9	TRBJ1-4	TRBD1	CASSPDLTGLNEKLFF	TGTGCCAGCAGCCCAGATCTGACAGGGCTTAATGAAAAACTGTTTTTT
-	TRBV7-3	TRBJ1-6	-	CASSLIGGEYSPLHF	TGTGCCAGCAGCTTAATCGGGGGCGAATATTCACCCCTCCACTTT
-	TRBV12-3/TRBV12-4	TRBJ2-5	-	CASSLAGQQETQYF	TGTGCCAGCAGTTTAGCGGGACAACAAGAGACCCAGTACTTC
many	TRBV20-1	TRBJ2-7	-	CSARGPRGLAGEQYF	TGCAGTGCTAGAGGGCCCAGGGGCCTGGCGGGCGAGCAGTACTTC
many	TRBV20-1	TRBJ2-5	TRBD2	CSARDLASGRETQYF	TGCAGTGCTAGAGATCTCGCTAGCGGGAGAGAGACCCAGTACTTC
-	TRBV2	TRBJ2-5	-	CASTLDREAGAGTQYF	TGTGCCAGCACCCTCGACAGGGAGGCAGGCGCAGGGACCCAGTACTTC
many	TRBV5-1	TRBJ1-3	-	CASSSGGTAGNTIYF	TGCGCCAGCAGCTCGGGGGGGACGGCCGGAAACACCATATATTTT
many	TRBV5-8	TRBJ1-2	-	CASSLARHLLGYGYTF	TGTGCCAGCAGCTTGGCCAGGCACCTCCTTGGCTATGGCTACACCTTC
many	TRBV2	TRBJ1-5	TRBD1	CASRKGQGESQPQHF	TGTGCCAGCAGGAAGGGACAGGGAGAAAGTCAGCCCCAGCATTTT
few	TRBV7-2	TRBJ2-5	-	CASSLGDPSNQPQYF	TGTGCCAGCAGCTTAGGCGATCCTAGCAATCAGCCCCAGTACTTC
-	TRBV9	TRBJ1-6	-	CASRGEGGGSPLHF	TGTGCCAGCAGAGGTGAAGGGGGGGGGTCACCCCTCCACTTT
-	TRBV15	TRBJ1-5	-	CATSRAPGDNQPQHF	TGTGCCACCAGCAGAGCCCCAGGGGACAATCAGCCCCAGCATTTT
-	TRBV15	TRBJ1-5	-	CATNSASNQPQHF	TGTGCCACGAACAGCGCAAGCAATCAGCCCCAGCATTTT